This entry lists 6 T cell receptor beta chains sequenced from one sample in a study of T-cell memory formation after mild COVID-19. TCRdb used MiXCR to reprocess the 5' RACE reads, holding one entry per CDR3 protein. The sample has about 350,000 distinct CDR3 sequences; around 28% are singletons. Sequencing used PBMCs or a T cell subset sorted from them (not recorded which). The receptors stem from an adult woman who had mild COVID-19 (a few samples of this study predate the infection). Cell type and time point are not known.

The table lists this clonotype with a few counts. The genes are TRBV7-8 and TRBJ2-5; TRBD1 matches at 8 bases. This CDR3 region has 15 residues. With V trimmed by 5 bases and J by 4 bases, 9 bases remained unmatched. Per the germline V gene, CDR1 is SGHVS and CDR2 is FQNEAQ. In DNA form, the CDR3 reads TGTGCCAGCAGCACCCTGGGGACAGGCCGAGAGACCCAGTACTTC. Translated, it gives CASSTLGTGRETQYF.

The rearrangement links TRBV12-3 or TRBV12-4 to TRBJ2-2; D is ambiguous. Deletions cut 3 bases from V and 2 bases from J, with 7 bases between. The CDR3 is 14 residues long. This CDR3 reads CASSFAGNTGELFF. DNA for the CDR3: TGTGCCAGCAGTTTCGCCGGAAACACCGGGGAGCTGTTTTTT.

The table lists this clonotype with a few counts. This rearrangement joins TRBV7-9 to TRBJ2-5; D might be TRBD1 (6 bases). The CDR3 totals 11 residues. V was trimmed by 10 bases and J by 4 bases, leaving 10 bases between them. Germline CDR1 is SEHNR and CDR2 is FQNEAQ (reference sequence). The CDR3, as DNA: TGTGCCACAGGGGTGAGAGAGACCCAGTACTTC. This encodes CATGVRETQYF.

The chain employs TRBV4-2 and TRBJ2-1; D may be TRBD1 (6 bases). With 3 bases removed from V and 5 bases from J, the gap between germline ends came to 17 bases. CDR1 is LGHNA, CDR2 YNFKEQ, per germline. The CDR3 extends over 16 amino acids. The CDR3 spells CASSQSWGPVDNEQFF. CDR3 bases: TGTGCCAGCAGCCAGTCCTGGGGGCCTGTGGACAATGAGCAGTTCTTC.

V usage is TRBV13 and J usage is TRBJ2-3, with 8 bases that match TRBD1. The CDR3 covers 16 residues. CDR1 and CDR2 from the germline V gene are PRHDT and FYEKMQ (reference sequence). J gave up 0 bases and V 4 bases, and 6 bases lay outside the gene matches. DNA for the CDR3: TGTGCCAGCAGCTACCTGACAGGGGTTAGCACAGATACGCAGTATTTT. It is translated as CASSYLTGVSTDTQYF.

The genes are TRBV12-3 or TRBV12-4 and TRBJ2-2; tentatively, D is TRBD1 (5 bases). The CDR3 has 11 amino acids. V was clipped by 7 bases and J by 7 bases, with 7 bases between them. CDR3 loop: CASKQVGELFF. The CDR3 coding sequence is TGTGCCAGCAAACAGGTCGGGGAGCTGTTTTTT.